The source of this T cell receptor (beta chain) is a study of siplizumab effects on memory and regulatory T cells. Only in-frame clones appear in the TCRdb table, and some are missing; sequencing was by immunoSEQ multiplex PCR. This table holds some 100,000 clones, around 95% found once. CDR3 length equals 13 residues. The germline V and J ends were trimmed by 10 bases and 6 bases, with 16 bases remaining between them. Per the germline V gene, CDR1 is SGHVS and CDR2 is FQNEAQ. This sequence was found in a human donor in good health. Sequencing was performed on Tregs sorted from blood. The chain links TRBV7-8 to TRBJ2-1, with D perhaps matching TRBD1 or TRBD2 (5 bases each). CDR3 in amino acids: CATNPGPTNEQFF. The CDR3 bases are TGTGCCACCAACCCGGGACCAACCAATGAGCAGTTCTTC.